A selection of T cell receptor beta chains follows, all from one sample in a study of T-cell reconstitution after alpha-beta-depleted transplantation in children. TCRdb reanalysed the PCR reads using MiXCR and keeps one entry per CDR3 protein. The data hold 70,000 to 95,000 distinct CDR3 sequences, with less than 20% observed a single time. Sequencing used PBMCs, mostly from graft donor cells, obtained 180 days after TCRalphabeta/CD19-depleted stem cell transplant. The receptors here all came from a male patient aged 2-9 years who had a stem cell transplant for acute lymphoblastic leukemia, so the T cells may come from the graft donor. Each CDR3 is given without its conserved first and last residue.

J	V	CDR3
TRBJ1-1	TRBV12-3/TRBV12-4	ASSDGTLPKAF
TRBJ2-6	TRBV27	ASSLQAARSGANVLT
TRBJ2-2	TRBV11-2	ASSLEQQGNGELF
TRBJ1-3	TRBV10-3	AISDLSSPGHSGNTIY
TRBJ1-5	TRBV18	ASSPGQNQPQH
TRBJ1-2	TRBV3-1	ASSRGQFYGYT
TRBJ1-1	TRBV5-1	ASSVIRGDTEAF
TRBJ2-7	TRBV9	ASSVGEGSYEQY
TRBJ1-5	TRBV5-1	ASSLNPGSNQPQH
TRBJ1-1	TRBV20-1	SSGRGTEAF
TRBJ1-2	TRBV20-1	SARDRGGYGYT
TRBJ2-1	TRBV20-1	SARDHGGQGPGNEQF
TRBJ2-3	TRBV18	ASSPVSGAGLTDTQY
TRBJ2-1	TRBV19	ASSVVSSNEQF
TRBJ2-2	TRBV4-2	ASSQVVWTSRRTGELF
TRBJ2-7	TRBV11-2	ASSLLPNFGGRGLHEQY
TRBJ2-7	TRBV7-2	ASSLEASANYEQY
TRBJ2-3	TRBV11-2	ASSLIQSDTQY
TRBJ2-7	TRBV7-9	ASSSVPGGGTYEQY
TRBJ2-7	TRBV30	AWTPGTISYEQY
TRBJ1-2	TRBV7-9	ASGELIRGPYGYT
TRBJ2-7	TRBV3-1	ASSQDLGQTYEQY
TRBJ2-2	TRBV10-2	ASSAHGGRPGKNTGELF
TRBJ2-4	TRBV2	ASAPSGGFNIQY
TRBJ1-3	TRBV27	ASSSRQGAGNTIY
TRBJ2-5	TRBV7-9	ASSSDRNNQETQY
TRBJ1-5	TRBV7-2	ASSSLVWGSQPQH
TRBJ2-6	TRBV4-2	ASSQGLAGRTGANVLT
TRBJ2-1	TRBV7-6	ASSFLAGVPSSYNEQF
TRBJ1-2	TRBV6-5	ASSYSHSSYGYT
TRBJ2-3	TRBV7-2	ASSLAPTSTDTQY
TRBJ2-3	TRBV15	ATSRGRRGGHNTQY
TRBJ2-2	TRBV6-1	ASKGQGRVGELF
TRBJ2-1	TRBV5-1	ASSRDRVRGEQF
TRBJ2-7	TRBV25-1	ASSEYGRPPETIYEQY
TRBJ2-5	TRBV18	ASSPRVGGRGVETQY
TRBJ1-2	TRBV6-6	ASSYPQNGYT
TRBJ1-1	TRBV12-5	ASGLVGGGLNTEAF
TRBJ2-3	TRBV7-9	ASSLRLAEADTQY
TRBJ2-2	TRBV5-6	ASSLLRQMNTGELF
TRBJ2-3	TRBV12-3/TRBV12-4	ASSLLVPRLTDTQY
TRBJ1-2	TRBV20-1	CARDFWTGGTFGGYT
TRBJ1-6	TRBV4-3	ASSQGQVYNSPLH
TRBJ1-3	TRBV5-6	ASSFDGGGNAIY
TRBJ2-7	TRBV7-2	ASSLHFPGGYTYEQY
TRBJ2-5	TRBV12-3/TRBV12-4	ASNGDWGETQY
TRBJ2-6	TRBV25-1	ASSEIDPLRAGANVLT
TRBJ1-2	TRBV5-1	ASSFGQGNYGYT
TRBJ1-2	TRBV7-2	ASSLVRGESYGYT
TRBJ2-7	TRBV7-2	ASSLGYPVAYEQY
TRBJ2-1	TRBV29-1	SALRGLPSYNEQF
TRBJ2-1	TRBV6-1	ASSDGQVTTNEQF
TRBJ1-5	TRBV6-1	ASSRRGGNQPQH
TRBJ1-3	TRBV12-3/TRBV12-4	ASIPPDTSSGNTIY